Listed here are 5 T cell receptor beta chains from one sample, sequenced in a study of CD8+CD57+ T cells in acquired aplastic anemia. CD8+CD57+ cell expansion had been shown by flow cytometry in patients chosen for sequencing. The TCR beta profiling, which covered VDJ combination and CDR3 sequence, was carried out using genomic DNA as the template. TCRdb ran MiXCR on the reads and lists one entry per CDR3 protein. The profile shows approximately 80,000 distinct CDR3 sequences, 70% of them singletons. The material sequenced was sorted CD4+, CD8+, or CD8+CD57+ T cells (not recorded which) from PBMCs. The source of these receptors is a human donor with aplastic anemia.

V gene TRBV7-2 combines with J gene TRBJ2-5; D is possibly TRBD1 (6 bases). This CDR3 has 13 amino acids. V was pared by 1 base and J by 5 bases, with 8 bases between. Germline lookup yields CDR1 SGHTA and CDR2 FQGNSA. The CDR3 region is CASSLDRAETQYF. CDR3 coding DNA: TGTGCCAGCAGCTTAGACAGGGCTGAGACCCAGTACTTC.

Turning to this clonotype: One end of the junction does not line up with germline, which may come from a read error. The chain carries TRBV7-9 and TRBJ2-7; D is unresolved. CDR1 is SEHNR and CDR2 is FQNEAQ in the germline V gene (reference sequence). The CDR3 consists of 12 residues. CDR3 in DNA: TGTGCCAGCAGCCACGTAACCTACGAGCAGTGCTTC. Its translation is CASSHVTYEQCF.

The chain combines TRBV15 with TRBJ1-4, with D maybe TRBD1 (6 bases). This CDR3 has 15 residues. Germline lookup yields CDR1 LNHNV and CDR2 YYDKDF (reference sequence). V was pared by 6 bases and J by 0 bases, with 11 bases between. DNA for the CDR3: TGTGCCACCAGTCCTGGACAGACAACTAATGAAAAACTGTTTTTT. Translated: CATSPGQTTNEKLFF.

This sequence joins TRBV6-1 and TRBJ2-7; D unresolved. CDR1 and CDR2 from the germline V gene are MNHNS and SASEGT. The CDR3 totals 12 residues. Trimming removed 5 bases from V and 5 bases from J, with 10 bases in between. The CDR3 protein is CASSRVGNEQYF. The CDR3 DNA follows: TGTGCCAGCAGTCGAGTGGGGAACGAGCAGTACTTC.

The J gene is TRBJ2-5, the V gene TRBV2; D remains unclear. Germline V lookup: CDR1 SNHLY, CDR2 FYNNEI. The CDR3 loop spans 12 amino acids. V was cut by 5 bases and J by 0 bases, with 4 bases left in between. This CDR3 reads CASSRDQETQYF. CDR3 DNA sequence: TGTGCCAGCAGTCGGGACCAAGAGACCCAGTACTTC.